This TCR beta chain was profiled in a study of Graves' ophthalmopathy and Graves' hyperthyroidism. Study-level results: Among thyroid clonotypes expanded above 0.001 frequency, most also appeared in blood. Progression of ophthalmopathy was predicted by the model with 65% to 71% sensitivity and just under 75% specificity. Distinction of ophthalmopathy from stable hyperthyroidism by a 13-signature model reached approximately 88% sensitivity and just under 84% specificity.

The V gene's germline CDR1 is LNHDA and CDR2 SQIVND (reference sequence). Trimming stripped 3 bases from V and 3 bases from J, with 8 bases between. The length of the CDR3 is 13 residues. This clonotype showed up many times. Its specificity is unknown. Researchers took RNA transcripts and amplified TCR beta CDR3 regions from them. Scientists carried out first-round RT-PCR using HTBI primers and then a second-round multiplex PCR. TCRdb processed the multiplex PCR reads anew with MiXCR; each CDR3 protein has one entry. Of some 360,000 distinct CDR3 sequences in the sample, roughly a sixth are singletons; the top ten hold 2.4%.

The TCR was taken from an adult woman with stable Graves' hyperthyroidism. The sample taken for sequencing was peripheral blood. This sequence joins TRBV19 and TRBJ1-2; D unresolved. The CDR3 reads CASSIGPDYGYTF. The CDR3, as DNA: TGTGCCAGTAGTATCGGTCCCGACTATGGCTACACCTTC.